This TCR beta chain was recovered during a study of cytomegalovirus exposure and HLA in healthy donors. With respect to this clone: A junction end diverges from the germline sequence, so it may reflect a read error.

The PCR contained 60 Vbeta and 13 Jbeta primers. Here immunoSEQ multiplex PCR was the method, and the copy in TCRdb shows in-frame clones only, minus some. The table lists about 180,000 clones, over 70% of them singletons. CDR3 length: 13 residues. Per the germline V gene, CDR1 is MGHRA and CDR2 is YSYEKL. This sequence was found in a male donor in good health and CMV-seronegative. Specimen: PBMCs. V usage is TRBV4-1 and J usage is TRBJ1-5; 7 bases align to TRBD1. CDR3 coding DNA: TGCGCCAGCAGCCGCGACAGGGATCAGCTCCAGCATTTT. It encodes CASSRDRDQLQHF.